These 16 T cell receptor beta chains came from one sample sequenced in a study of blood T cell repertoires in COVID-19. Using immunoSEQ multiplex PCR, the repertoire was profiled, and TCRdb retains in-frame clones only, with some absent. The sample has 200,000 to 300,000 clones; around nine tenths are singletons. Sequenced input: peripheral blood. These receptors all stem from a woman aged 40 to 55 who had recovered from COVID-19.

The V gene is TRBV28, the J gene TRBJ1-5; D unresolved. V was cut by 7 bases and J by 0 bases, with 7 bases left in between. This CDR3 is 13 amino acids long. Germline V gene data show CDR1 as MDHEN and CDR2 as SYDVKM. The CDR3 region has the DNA TGTGCCAGCAATAGAGATAGCAATCAGCCCCAGCATTTT. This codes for CASNRDSNQPQHF.

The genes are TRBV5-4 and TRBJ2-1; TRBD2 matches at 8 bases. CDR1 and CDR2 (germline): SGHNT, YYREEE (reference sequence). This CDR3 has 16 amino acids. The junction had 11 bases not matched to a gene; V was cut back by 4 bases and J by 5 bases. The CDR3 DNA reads TGTGCCAGCAGCCTTGGGCTAGCGGGCATTCACAATGAGCAGTTCTTC. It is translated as CASSLGLAGIHNEQFF. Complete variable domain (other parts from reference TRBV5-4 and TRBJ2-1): ETGVTQSPTHLIKTRGQQVTLRCSSQSGHNTVSWYQQALGQGPQFIFQYYREEENGRGNFPPRFSGLQFPNYSSELNVNALELDDSALYLCASSLGLAGIHNEQFFGPGTRLTVL.

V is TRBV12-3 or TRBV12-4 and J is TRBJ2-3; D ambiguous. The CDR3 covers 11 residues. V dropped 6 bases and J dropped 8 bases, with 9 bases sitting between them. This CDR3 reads CASSRAGTQYF. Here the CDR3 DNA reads TGTGCCAGCAGCCGCGCTGGTACGCAGTATTTT.

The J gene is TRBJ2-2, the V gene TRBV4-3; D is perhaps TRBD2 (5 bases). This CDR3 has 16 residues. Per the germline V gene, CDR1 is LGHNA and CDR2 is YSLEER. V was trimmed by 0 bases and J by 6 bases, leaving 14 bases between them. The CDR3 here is CASSQDWARGAGELFF. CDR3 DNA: TGCGCCAGCAGCCAAGATTGGGCTCGGGGTGCCGGGGAGCTGTTTTTT.

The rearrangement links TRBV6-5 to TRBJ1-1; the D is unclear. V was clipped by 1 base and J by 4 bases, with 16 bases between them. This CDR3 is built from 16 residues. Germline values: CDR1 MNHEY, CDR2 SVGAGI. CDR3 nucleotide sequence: TGTGCCAGCAGTTACTTATCTGCCGGGAGGAGCACTGAAGCTTTCTTT. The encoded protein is CASSYLSAGRSTEAFF.

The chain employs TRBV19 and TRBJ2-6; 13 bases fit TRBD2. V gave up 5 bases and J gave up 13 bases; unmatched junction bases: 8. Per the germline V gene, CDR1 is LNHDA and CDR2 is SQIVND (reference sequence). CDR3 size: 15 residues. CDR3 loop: CASSPWTSGSRVLTF. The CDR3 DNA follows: TGTGCCAGTAGTCCATGGACTAGCGGGAGTAGGGTCCTGACTTTC.

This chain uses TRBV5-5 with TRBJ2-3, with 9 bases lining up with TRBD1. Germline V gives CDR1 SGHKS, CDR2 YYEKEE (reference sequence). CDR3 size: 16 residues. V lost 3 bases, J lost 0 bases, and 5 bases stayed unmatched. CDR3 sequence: CASSYGTGTSTDTQYF. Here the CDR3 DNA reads TGTGCCAGCAGCTATGGGACAGGGACTAGCACAGATACGCAGTATTTT.

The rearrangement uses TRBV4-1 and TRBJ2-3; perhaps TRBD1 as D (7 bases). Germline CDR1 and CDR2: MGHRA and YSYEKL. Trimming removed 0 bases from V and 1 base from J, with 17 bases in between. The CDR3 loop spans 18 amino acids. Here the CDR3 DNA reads TGCGCCAGCAGCCAAGATCAAGGGTGGAGGGGGCGCACAGATACGCAGTATTTT. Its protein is CASSQDQGWRGRTDTQYF.

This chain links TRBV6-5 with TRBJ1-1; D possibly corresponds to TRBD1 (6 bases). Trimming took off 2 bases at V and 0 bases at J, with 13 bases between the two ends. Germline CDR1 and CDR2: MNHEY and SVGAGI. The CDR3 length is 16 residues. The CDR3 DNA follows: TGTGCCAGCAGTTACGCCGCTACAGGGCTGAACACTGAAGCTTTCTTT. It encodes CASSYAATGLNTEAFF.

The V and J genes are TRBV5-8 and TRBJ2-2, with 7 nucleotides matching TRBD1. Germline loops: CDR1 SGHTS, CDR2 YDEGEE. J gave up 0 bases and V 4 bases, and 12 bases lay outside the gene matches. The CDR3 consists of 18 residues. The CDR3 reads CASSQTINRGPNTGELFF. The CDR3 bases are TGTGCCAGCAGCCAGACTATAAACAGGGGCCCGAACACCGGGGAGCTGTTTTTT.

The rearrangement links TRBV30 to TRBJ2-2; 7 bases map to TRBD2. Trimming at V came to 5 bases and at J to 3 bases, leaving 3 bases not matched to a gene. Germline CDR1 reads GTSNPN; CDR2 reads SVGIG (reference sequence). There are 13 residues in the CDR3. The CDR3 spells CAWGLADTGELFF. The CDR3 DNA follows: TGTGCCTGGGGCCTAGCGGACACCGGGGAGCTGTTTTTT.

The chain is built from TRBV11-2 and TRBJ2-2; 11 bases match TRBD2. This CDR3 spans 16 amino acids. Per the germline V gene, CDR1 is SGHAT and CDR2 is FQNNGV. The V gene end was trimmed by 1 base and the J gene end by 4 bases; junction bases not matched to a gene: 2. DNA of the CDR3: TGTGCCAGCAGCTTAGTGGGACTAGCGGTCACCGGGGAGCTGTTTTTT. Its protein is CASSLVGLAVTGELFF. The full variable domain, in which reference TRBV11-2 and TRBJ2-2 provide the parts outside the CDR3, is EAGVAQSPRYKIIEKRQSVAFWCNPISGHATLYWYQQILGQGPKLLIQFQNNGVVDDSQLPKDRFSAERLKGVDSTLKIQPAKLEDSAVYLCASSLVGLAVTGELFFGEGSRLTVL.

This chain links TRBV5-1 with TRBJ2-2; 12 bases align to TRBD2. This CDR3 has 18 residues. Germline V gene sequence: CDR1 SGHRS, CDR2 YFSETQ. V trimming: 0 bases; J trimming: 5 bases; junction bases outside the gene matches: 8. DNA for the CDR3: TGCGCCAGCAGCTTGGGGGGTCGACTAGCGGGAGCGACCGGGGAGCTGTTTTTT. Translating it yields CASSLGGRLAGATGELFF.

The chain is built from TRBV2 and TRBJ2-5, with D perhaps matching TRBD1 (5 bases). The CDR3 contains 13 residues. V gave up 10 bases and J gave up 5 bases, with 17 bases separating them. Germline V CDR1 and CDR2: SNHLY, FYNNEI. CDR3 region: CANTRQLKETQYF. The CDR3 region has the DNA TGTGCCAACACCCGACAGCTAAAGGAGACCCAGTACTTC.

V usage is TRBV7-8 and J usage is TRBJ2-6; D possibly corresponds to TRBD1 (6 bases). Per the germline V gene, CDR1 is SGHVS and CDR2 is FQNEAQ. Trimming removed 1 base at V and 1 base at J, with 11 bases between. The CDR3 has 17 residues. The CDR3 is CASSLGGLLSGANVLTF. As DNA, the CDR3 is TGTGCCAGCAGCTTAGGGGGGCTACTGTCTGGGGCCAACGTCCTGACTTTC.

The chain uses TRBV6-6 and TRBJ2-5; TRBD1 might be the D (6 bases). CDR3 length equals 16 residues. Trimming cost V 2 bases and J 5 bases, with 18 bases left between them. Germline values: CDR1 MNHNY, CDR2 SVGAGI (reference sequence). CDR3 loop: CASSYTRQALGETQYF. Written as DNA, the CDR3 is TGTGCCAGCAGTTACACCCGACAGGCCCTGGGGGAGACCCAGTACTTC.